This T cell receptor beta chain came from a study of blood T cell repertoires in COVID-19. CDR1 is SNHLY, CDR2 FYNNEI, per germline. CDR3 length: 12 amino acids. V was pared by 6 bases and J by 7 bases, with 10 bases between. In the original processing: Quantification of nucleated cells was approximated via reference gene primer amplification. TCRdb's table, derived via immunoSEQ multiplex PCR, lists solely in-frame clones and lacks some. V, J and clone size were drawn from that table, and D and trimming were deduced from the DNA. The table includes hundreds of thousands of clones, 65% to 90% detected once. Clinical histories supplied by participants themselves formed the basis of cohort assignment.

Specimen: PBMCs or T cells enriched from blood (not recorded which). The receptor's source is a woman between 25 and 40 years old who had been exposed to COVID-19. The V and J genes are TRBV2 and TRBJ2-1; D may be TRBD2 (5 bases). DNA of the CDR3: TGTGCCAGCAGCGAAAGGACTAATGAGCAGTTCTTC. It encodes CASSERTNEQFF.